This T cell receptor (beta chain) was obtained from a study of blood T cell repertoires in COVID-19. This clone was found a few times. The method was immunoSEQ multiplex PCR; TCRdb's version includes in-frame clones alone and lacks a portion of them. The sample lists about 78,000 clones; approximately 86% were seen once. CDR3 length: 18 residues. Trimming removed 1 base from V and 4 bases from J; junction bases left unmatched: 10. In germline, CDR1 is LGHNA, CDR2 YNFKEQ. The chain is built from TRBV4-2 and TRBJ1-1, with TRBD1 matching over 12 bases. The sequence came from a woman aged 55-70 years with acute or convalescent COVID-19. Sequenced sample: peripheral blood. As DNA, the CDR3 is TGTGCCAGCAGCCAAGGGGGGACAGGGGGCCGCTTGAGCACTGAAGCTTTCTTT. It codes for CASSQGGTGGRLSTEAFF.